This T cell receptor beta chain is drawn from a study of blood T cell repertoires in COVID-19. The V gene's germline CDR1 is SGHNT and CDR2 YYREEE (reference sequence). The CDR3 totals 15 residues. V shed 2 bases, J shed 9 bases, and the junction held 6 bases outside the gene matches. Authors' methods: Using reference gene primer amplification, nucleated cell counts were estimated. TCRdb's copy holds only in-frame clones and misses some; the assay was immunoSEQ multiplex PCR. Clone size and V and J calls were adopted from that table, with D and trimming inferred from the DNA. The sample records approximately 94,000 clones, approximately 80% being singletons.

The V and J genes are TRBV5-4 and TRBJ2-4; 12 bases are shared with TRBD1. This clonotype originated in a woman between 65 and 79 years old with acute or convalescent COVID-19. The sequenced sample consisted of peripheral blood. CDR3 nucleotides: TGTGCCAGCAGCTTCGGGACAGGGGGCGCGGTCATTCAGTACTTC. This encodes CASSFGTGGAVIQYF.